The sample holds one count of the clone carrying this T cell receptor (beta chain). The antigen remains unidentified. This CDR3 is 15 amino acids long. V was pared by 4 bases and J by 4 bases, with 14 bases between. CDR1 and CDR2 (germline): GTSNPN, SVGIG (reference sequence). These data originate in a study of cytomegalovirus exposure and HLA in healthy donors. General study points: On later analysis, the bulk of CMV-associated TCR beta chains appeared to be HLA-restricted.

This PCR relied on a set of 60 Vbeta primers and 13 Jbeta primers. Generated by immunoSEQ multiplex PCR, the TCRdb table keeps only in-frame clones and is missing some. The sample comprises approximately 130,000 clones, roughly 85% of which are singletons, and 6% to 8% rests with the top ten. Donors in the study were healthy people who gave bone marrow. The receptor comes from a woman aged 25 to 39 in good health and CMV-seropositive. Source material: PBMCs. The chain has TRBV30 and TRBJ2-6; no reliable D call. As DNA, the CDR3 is TGTGCCTGGACTCCAGGTCTTCAAGGGGCCAACGTCCTGACTTTC. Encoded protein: CAWTPGLQGANVLTF.